Below are 30 T cell receptor beta chains sequenced from a single sample in a study of blood T cell repertoires in COVID-19 (dated by TCRdb to the early 2020s). The library was generated by the immunoSEQ multiplex PCR assay. Drawn from immuneACCESS, this table holds only the in-frame rearrangements with V and J called that TCRdb kept. Clones are partly lost; checked studies trace under half to an unresolved V gene and leave the rest unexplained. The sample yields approximately 210,000 clones; almost 85% were counted once. Together, the top ten hold less than 15% of the sample. Input material: peripheral blood. Receptors were obtained from a woman aged 35 to 49 with acute or convalescent COVID-19.

The chain links TRBV30 to TRBJ2-1; 10 positions match TRBD2. Germline CDR1 is GTSNPN and CDR2 is SVGIG (reference sequence). This CDR3 spans 17 amino acids. Trimming removed 1 base from V and 5 bases from J; junction bases left unmatched: 11. DNA of the CDR3: TGTGCCTGGAGTGGACACATTAGCGGGGGGTGGAACAATGAGCAGTTCTTC. It encodes CAWSGHISGGWNNEQFF.

The chain carries TRBV7-8 and TRBJ2-7; D remains unclear. The CDR3 totals 8 residues. CDR1 SGHVS and CDR2 FQNEAQ come from the germline V gene. CDR3 residues: CASSQSNV. For the CDR3, the DNA is TGTGCCAGCAGCCAAAGCAACGTC.

The rearrangement links TRBV3-1 (or the pseudogene TRBV3-2) to TRBJ1-1; TRBD1 agrees at 11 bases. V dropped 5 bases and J dropped 4; count of bases not matched to a gene: 9. Germline CDR1 reads LGHDT; CDR2 reads YNNKEL (reference sequence). The CDR3 is made up of 16 amino acids. The CDR3 DNA reads as TGTGCCAGCAGCACGGACAGGGGGCTACTTCCCACTGAAGCTTTCTTT. It specifies CASSTDRGLLPTEAFF.

The gene calls are TRBV4-3 and TRBJ2-1; tentative D call: TRBD2 (6 bases). This CDR3 comprises 13 residues. Germline CDR1 LGHNA, CDR2 YSLEER. V was shortened by 0 bases and J by 12 bases, with 12 bases between the two germline ends. DNA for the CDR3: TGCGCCAGCAGCCAAGACTCGACTAGTTGGCAGTTCTTC. The encoded protein is CASSQDSTSWQFF.

The chain carries TRBV11-2 and TRBJ1-2; unclear D gene. Germline V lookup: CDR1 SGHAT, CDR2 FQNNGV. V dropped 6 bases and J dropped 8 bases, with 16 bases sitting between them. This CDR3 spans 13 amino acids. DNA of the CDR3: TGTGCCAGCAGAAAAAGCGGTGGTGGCGGCTACACCTTC. Protein: CASRKSGGGGYTF.

J is TRBJ2-3 and V is TRBV4-1; TRBD2 is a possible D gene (6 bases). This CDR3 has 11 amino acids. The V gene's germline CDR1 is MGHRA and CDR2 YSYEKL. CDR3 in amino acids: CASRRGDTQYF. The CDR3 region has the DNA TGCGCAAGCCGACGGGGGGATACGCAGTATTTT.

A few counts support this clone. The V and J genes are TRBV16 and TRBJ1-4; TRBD1 might be the D (5 bases). CDR1 is KGHSY and CDR2 is FQNENV in the germline V gene. V lost 2 bases and J lost 8, with 15 bases in between. This CDR3 is built from 15 residues. CDR3 DNA sequence: TGTGCCAGCAGCCAAAGGGGCCAGGGAGGCGAAAAACTGTTTTTT. Its protein is CASSQRGQGGEKLFF.

This chain joins TRBV18 and TRBJ1-1, with D possibly TRBD1 on 5 matching bases. Germline V CDR1 and CDR2: KGHSH, LQKENI. This CDR3 has 11 residues. V was cut by 4 bases and J by 8 bases, with 8 bases left in between. CDR3 residues: CASSLGAEAFF. CDR3 in DNA: TGTGCCAGCTCACTAGGGGCCGAAGCTTTCTTT.

The rearrangement joins TRBV23-1 to TRBJ2-4; 9 nucleotides match TRBD1. TRBV23-1 is an ORF for which the function is uncertain. This CDR3 region has 16 residues. The J segment lost 6 bases and the V segment lost 4 bases, leaving 10 bases of the junction unmatched. The CDR3 DNA follows: TGCGCCAGCAGTCGCCTTCTAGGGACAGGGACAAACATTCAGTACTTC. Translated: CASSRLLGTGTNIQYF.

The chain links TRBV2 to TRBJ2-1; possibly TRBD1 for D (5 bases). Germline loops: CDR1 SNHLY, CDR2 FYNNEI. Trimming stripped 6 bases from V and 2 bases from J, with 14 bases between. The CDR3 sequence is 15 residues long. As DNA, the CDR3 is TGTGCCAGCAGGGACACAGGATTAGCCTACAATGAGCAGTTCTTC. Its translation: CASRDTGLAYNEQFF.

This clone was recorded once. The chain links TRBV29-1 to TRBJ1-2; D gene ambiguous. Germline CDR1 reads SQVTM; CDR2 reads ANQGSEA. The CDR3 is made up of 12 amino acids. Trimming stripped 3 bases from V and 0 bases from J, with 5 bases between. CDR3 coding DNA: TGCAGCGTTGAGCGTGCTAACTATGGCTACACCTTC. This sequence encodes CSVERANYGYTF. The full variable domain, rest sourced from reference TRBV29-1 and TRBJ1-2, is SAVISQKPSRDICQRGTSLTIQCQVDSQVTMMFWYRQQPGQSLTLIATANQGSEATYESGFVIDKFPISRPNLTFSTLTVSNMSPEDSSIYLCSVERANYGYTFGSGTRLTVV.

In its sample, this clone was seen once. CDR3 in DNA: TGTGCCAGCAGCTCCGACAGGGGACCGCCGACCGGGGAGCTGTTTTTT. Its protein is CASSSDRGPPTGELFF. The gene calls are TRBV7-6 and TRBJ2-2, with 8 bases identical to TRBD1. The V segment lost 4 bases and the J segment 5 bases; nucleotides outside the gene matches: 9. Germline V gene sequence: CDR1 SGHVS, CDR2 FNYEAQ. The length of the CDR3 is 16 residues.

V is TRBV6-1 and J is TRBJ1-1; D is undetermined. The CDR3 contains 13 residues. Looked up from germline, CDR1 is MNHNS and CDR2 is SASEGT. The V gene lost 1 base and the J gene lost 6 bases, with 9 bases spanning the gap. The CDR3 here is CASSEVRGAEAFF. The CDR3 nucleotides read TGTGCCAGCAGTGAAGTAAGAGGAGCTGAAGCTTTCTTT.

The V call is TRBV7-9, the J call TRBJ2-3; 8 bases align to TRBD1. Germline CDR1 is SEHNR and CDR2 is FQNEAQ (reference sequence). The CDR3 has 16 amino acids. The junction had 11 bases not matched to a gene; V was cut back by 5 bases and J by 4 bases. Here the CDR3 reads CASSPPRGQESDTQYF. CDR3 DNA: TGTGCCAGCAGCCCACCCAGGGGACAGGAATCAGATACGCAGTATTTT.

The V call is TRBV10-3, the J call TRBJ1-2; D not resolved. The CDR3 runs to 10 residues. From germline, CDR1 is ENHRY and CDR2 SYGVKD. V lost 10 bases, J lost 6 bases, and 9 bases lay in between. The CDR3 coding sequence is TGTGCCACCCGGTCGGATGGCTACACCTTC. Amino acids: CATRSDGYTF.

This chain's CDR3 is CASSLAGGGDTGELFF. Here the CDR3 DNA reads TGCGCCAGCAGCTTGGCTGGCGGGGGGGACACCGGGGAGCTGTTTTTT. This chain links TRBV5-1 with TRBJ2-2; 9 nucleotides line up with TRBD2. V trimming: 0 bases; J trimming: 3 bases; junction bases outside the gene matches: 3. Germline assignment: CDR1 SGHRS and CDR2 YFSETQ. The CDR3 is 16 residues long.

The chain couples TRBV10-3 to TRBJ2-1; D might be TRBD2 (5 bases). This CDR3 contains 13 residues. CDR1 is ENHRY and CDR2 is SYGVKD in the germline V gene. Trimming stripped 0 bases from V and 9 bases from J, with 9 bases between. The CDR3 protein is CAISESVAGEQFF. DNA of the CDR3: TGTGCCATCAGTGAGTCAGTGGCGGGTGAGCAGTTCTTC.

This chain uses TRBV14 with TRBJ2-1; D may be TRBD2 (5 bases). Germline CDR1 and CDR2: SGHDN and FVKESK. The V gene lost 5 bases and the J gene lost 11 bases, with 13 bases spanning the gap. The length of the CDR3 is 12 residues. CDR3 loop: CASSALEVKQFF. For the CDR3, the DNA is TGTGCCAGCAGCGCCCTGGAGGTTAAGCAGTTCTTC.

The chain is built from TRBV4-1 and TRBJ2-3; the match to TRBD1 covers 10 bases. Germline lookup yields CDR1 MGHRA and CDR2 YSYEKL. V shed 4 bases and J 3 bases; nucleotides not matched to a gene: 7. The CDR3 has 16 residues. CDR3 in amino acids: CASSLQDRGGTDTQYF. CDR3 nucleotides: TGCGCCAGCAGCCTCCAGGACAGGGGGGGTACAGATACGCAGTATTTT.

This chain connects TRBV27 to TRBJ2-7, with 7 bases matching TRBD2. V shed 3 bases, J shed 7 bases, and the junction held 12 bases outside the gene matches. There are 15 residues in the CDR3. The V gene's germline CDR1 is MNHEY and CDR2 SMNVEV (reference sequence). CDR3 DNA: TGTGCCAGCAGTTTCCAGCGGGGTCTAAAATTTGAGCAGTACTTC. Its translation is CASSFQRGLKFEQYF.

The rearrangement uses TRBV5-4 and TRBJ1-1; D remains unclear. The germline gives CDR1 SGHNT, CDR2 YYREEE (reference sequence). Trimming took off 1 base at V and 1 base at J, with 8 bases between the two ends. The CDR3 contains 14 residues. The CDR3 sequence: CASSLSVPNTEAFF. Here the CDR3 DNA reads TGTGCCAGCAGCTTGTCTGTCCCGAACACTGAAGCTTTCTTT. Based on the CDR3 plus reference TRBV5-4 and TRBJ1-1, the full variable domain is ETGVTQSPTHLIKTRGQQVTLRCSSQSGHNTVSWYQQALGQGPQFIFQYYREEENGRGNFPPRFSGLQFPNYSSELNVNALELDDSALYLCASSLSVPNTEAFFGQGTRLTVV.

The rearrangement uses TRBV7-2 and TRBJ1-6; 11 bases align to TRBD1. The CDR3 covers 15 residues. With V trimmed by 3 bases and J by 9 bases, 4 bases remained unmatched. Germline V lookup: CDR1 SGHTA, CDR2 FQGNSA. The chain's CDR3 is CASSFLGTGGSPLHF. The CDR3 nucleotides are TGTGCCAGCAGCTTTCTCGGGACAGGGGGTTCACCCCTCCACTTT.

V gene TRBV3-1 (or the pseudogene TRBV3-2) combines with J gene TRBJ1-2, with 8 positions matching TRBD1. The CDR3 is 15 amino acids. V dropped 4 bases and J dropped 4; count of bases not matched to a gene: 8. CDR1 is LGHDT, CDR2 YNNKEL, per germline (reference sequence). The CDR3 spells CASSPEGQVRYGYTF. The CDR3, as DNA: TGTGCCAGCAGCCCCGAGGGACAGGTCCGCTATGGCTACACCTTC.

The chain couples TRBV12-3 or TRBV12-4 to TRBJ1-2; D call uncertain. There are 13 residues in the CDR3. V was cut by 3 bases and J by 8 bases, with 13 bases left in between. The CDR3 is CASSFGGSGGYTF. CDR3 coding DNA: TGTGCCAGCAGTTTTGGCGGGTCGGGCGGCTACACCTTC.

The genes are TRBV5-1 and TRBJ2-2; D may be TRBD1 (6 bases). Germline V CDR1 and CDR2: SGHRS, YFSETQ. The CDR3 totals 16 residues. V dropped 3 bases and J dropped 0 bases, with 12 bases sitting between them. This CDR3 reads CASSYRVSANTGELFF. CDR3 DNA sequence: TGCGCCAGCAGCTACAGGGTTTCCGCGAACACCGGGGAGCTGTTTTTT.

V is TRBV11-1 and J is TRBJ2-7; D is possibly TRBD1 (6 bases). CDR3 length equals 15 residues. Germline values: CDR1 SGHAT, CDR2 FQDESV (reference sequence). V lost 2 bases and J 3 bases, leaving 14 bases between the germline ends. As DNA, the CDR3 is TGTGCCAGCAGCTTAACTGGTCAGGGGAACTACGAGCAGTACTTC. Translation gives CASSLTGQGNYEQYF. Based on the CDR3 plus reference TRBV11-1 and TRBJ2-7, the full variable domain is EAEVAQSPRYKITEKSQAVAFWCDPISGHATLYWYRQILGQGPELLVQFQDESVVDDSQLPKDRFSAERLKGVDSTLKIQPAELGDSAMYLCASSLTGQGNYEQYFGPGTRLTVT.

The rearrangement links TRBV9 to TRBJ1-1; perhaps TRBD1 as D (6 bases). CDR1 SGDLS and CDR2 YYNGEE come from the germline V gene. The CDR3 spans 15 residues. V lost 1 base, J lost 1 base, and 11 bases lay in between. The CDR3 DNA reads as TGTGCCAGCAGCGTACCGAGCAGGGGGAACACTGAAGCTTTCTTT. Translating it yields CASSVPSRGNTEAFF.

This clone was detected a few times. The rearrangement joins TRBV19 to TRBJ2-1; 15 bases line up with TRBD2. J gave up 7 bases and V 3 bases, and 10 bases lay outside the gene matches. Looked up from germline, CDR1 is LNHDA and CDR2 is SQIVND (reference sequence). The CDR3 totals 18 residues. DNA of the CDR3: TGTGCCAGTAGTATGGTAGGACTAGCGGGAGGGCCTGGAAATGAGCAGTTCTTC. Its translation is CASSMVGLAGGPGNEQFF.

The gene calls are TRBV2 and TRBJ2-6; TRBD1 matches 8 bases. The CDR3 contains 16 residues. Germline CDR1 reads SNHLY; CDR2 reads FYNNEI. J gave up 0 bases and V 8 bases, and 6 bases lay outside the gene matches. Here the CDR3 DNA reads TGTGCCAGCCGAGGGGACAGGAACTCTGGGGCCAACGTCCTGACTTTC. Residues: CASRGDRNSGANVLTF.

The chain uses TRBV2 and TRBJ1-6; D remains unclear. CDR1 is SNHLY, CDR2 FYNNEI, per germline. The CDR3 spans 14 residues. With 0 bases removed from V and 9 bases from J, the gap between germline ends came to 9 bases. The CDR3 reads CASSEAVRPSPLHF. The CDR3 coding sequence is TGTGCCAGCAGTGAAGCGGTCAGGCCTTCACCCCTCCACTTT.